This T cell receptor (beta chain) was sequenced for a study of blood T cell repertoires in COVID-19 (dated by TCRdb to the early 2020s). Background on the whole study: Collaborator samples came from the United States, Italy and Spain and covered acute and convalescent phases of COVID-19. The material from the prospective study consisted of cDNA or gDNA derived from T cells, B-cell-depleted T cells, or PBMCs. Subjects who had been exposed to COVID-19, were actively infected with it, or had recovered from it provided the deeply sampled blood TCRbeta repertoires that made up the dataset. The repertoires were released in a freely available public database meant as a resource for research on the immune response to SARS-CoV-2. Samples came from the ongoing ImmuneRACE study (first 160 participants) plus 1,254 subjects from 6 global collaborators. Nearly every sample came with metadata listing a de-identified subject ID, COVID-19 status, age in years and sex. HLA class I and class II types, where available, came from metadata supplied by the sample provider rather than from assay-based typing. Overall results and qualifications from the work: The amount of clinical and demographic metadata varied by source and participant and was provided uncurated.

The CDR3, from cysteine to phenylalanine, totals 13 residues. This entry keeps only the CDR3 DNA: 39 bases, framed from base 1. V is pared back by 0 bases and J by 8 bases, with 8 bases lying between the germline termini. Looking up the germline V gene yields CDR1 MNHEY and CDR2 SVGAGI. Each collaborating institution followed its own protocols to collect whole blood in K2EDTA tubes. For TCRbeta analysis, collaborators shipped samples as frozen whole blood, isolated PBMCs, or DNA extracted from either of those sample types. As for this clone: What this receptor recognizes is not known. Within one base of it there is no much larger clone, and no base qualities were kept.

The immunoSEQ Assay, a bias-controlled multiplex PCR, was used to amplify TCRbeta CDR3 regions from genomic DNA. On the study's bioinformatics: Nucleated cell counts per sample were estimated from amplification of reference gene primers within the assay. To quantify the absolute abundance of each unique TCRbeta CDR3 rearrangement, sequence reads were collapsed and filtered. For each sample, productive Simpson clonality was calculated as the square root of Simpson's diversity index over productive rearrangements. Sourced from immuneACCESS, this table was stored by TCRdb with only in-frame sequences that have V and J called. A share of the clones is absent; for the studies checked, an unresolved V gene accounts for under half, and the remainder has no known explanation. V and J calls and clone size come straight from that table; D and trimming were deduced from the DNA. Counted in this sample were roughly 410,000 clones; 70% to 90% of them appeared once. The leading ten clones occupy 1% to 1.5% of the sample.

Sequencing used peripheral blood. The V and J genes are TRBV6-5 and TRBJ2-1, with a weak D call of TRBD2 (5 bases match). This sequence originates from a man aged 40-49 years with acute or convalescent COVID-19. The CDR3 region reads CASSYSGSYEQFF. DNA sequence: TGTGCCAGCAGTTACTCTGGGAGTTATGAGCAGTTCTTC.